Shown below are 12 T cell receptor beta chains from a single sample sequenced in a study of T cells in Graves' hyperthyroidism and ophthalmopathy. Amplified regions were TCR beta CDR3 sequences from RNA transcripts. A set of HTBI primers served as the primers for a first-round RT-PCR of the TCR CDR3. One entry per CDR3 protein, called by TCRdb with MiXCR from the multiplex PCR reads. The sample comprises under 300,000 distinct CDR3 sequences, approximately 14% of which are singletons, and roughly 7.9% rests with the top ten. The sequencing input was blood. The receptors shown here come from a woman aged 40 to 50 with Graves' hyperthyroidism.

This clonotype occurred many times. The chain carries TRBV30 and TRBJ1-2; D possibly corresponds to TRBD1 (6 bases). V was trimmed by 0 bases and J by 8 bases, leaving 16 bases between them. The CDR3 contains 14 residues. The germline V gene encodes CDR1 GTSNPN and CDR2 SVGIG (reference sequence). The CDR3 is CAWSVRQEVTGYTF. As DNA, the CDR3 is TGTGCCTGGAGTGTAAGACAGGAGGTGACCGGCTACACCTTC.

This clonotype occurred many times. V and J are TRBV7-8 and TRBJ2-2, with D perhaps being TRBD1 or TRBD2 (5 bases each). This CDR3 is 16 amino acids long. V was trimmed by 5 bases and J by 0 bases, leaving 13 bases between them. Germline-derived CDR1 and CDR2 are SGHVS and FQNEAQ. DNA of the CDR3: TGTGCCAGCAGCCGCAGAGGGGTTTCGAACACCGGGGAGCTGTTTTTT. Translated, it gives CASSRRGVSNTGELFF.

This clonotype was recorded many times. The gene calls are TRBV6-4 and TRBJ2-2, with 8 nucleotides matching TRBD2. Germline-derived CDR1 and CDR2 are MRHNA and SNTAGT. This CDR3 spans 14 amino acids. Trimming at V came to 6 bases and at J to 1 base, leaving 1 base not matched to a gene. The chain's CDR3 is CASSREGNTGELFF. In DNA form, the CDR3 reads TGTGCCAGCAGCCGGGAGGGGAACACCGGGGAGCTGTTTTTT.

This clonotype has a handful of counts. The chain recombines TRBV20-1 with TRBJ2-5, with a weak D call TRBD2 (6 bases). Trimming left V 2 bases short and J 4 bases short, with 14 bases between. Germline CDR1 is DFQATT and CDR2 is SNEGSKA (reference sequence). This CDR3 is built from 14 residues. The CDR3 reads CSARPLGGGETQYF. In DNA form, the CDR3 reads TGCAGTGCTAGACCCCTTGGGGGAGGAGAGACCCAGTACTTC.

This clonotype was detected only a few times. The rearrangement joins TRBV5-6 to TRBJ1-3, with D unclear. Per germline, CDR1 SGHDT and CDR2 YYEEEE. V dropped 7 bases and J dropped 0 bases, with 11 bases sitting between them. This CDR3 spans 14 amino acids. Here the CDR3 reads CASLTVTSGNTIYF. The CDR3 DNA is TGTGCCAGCCTAACTGTCACCTCTGGAAACACCATATATTTT.

There are a few counts of this clonotype. The chain carries TRBV18 and TRBJ2-1; D may correspond to TRBD1 or TRBD2 (5 bases each). The CDR3 runs to 12 residues. The V and J ends lost 1 base and 9 bases respectively, with 7 bases between them. CDR1 and CDR2 from the germline V gene are KGHSH and LQKENI. The CDR3 DNA follows: TGTGCCAGCTCACCACAGGGGACTGAGCAGTTCTTC. As protein: CASSPQGTEQFF. The whole variable domain, remainder taken from reference TRBV18 and TRBJ2-1, is NAGVMQNPRHLVRRRGQEARLRCSPMKGHSHVYWYRQLPEEGLKFMVYLQKENIIDESGMPKERFSAEFPKEGPSILRIQQVVRGDSAAYFCASSPQGTEQFFGPGTRLTVL.

This clonotype was recorded many times. V gene TRBV20-1 combines with J gene TRBJ2-3, with 7 bases lining up with TRBD1. The CDR3 consists of 13 residues. Germline V CDR1 and CDR2: DFQATT, SNEGSKA (reference sequence). V was clipped by 5 bases and J by 2 bases; unmatched bases: 4. CDR3 in DNA: TGCAGTGCTGGGGACAGCTACACAGATACGCAGTATTTT. Encoded protein: CSAGDSYTDTQYF.

In its sample, this clonotype was seen many times. This sequence joins TRBV7-6 and TRBJ2-5; the D gene is possibly TRBD2 (5 bases). The CDR3 sequence is 15 residues long. CDR1 and CDR2 from the germline V gene are SGHVS and FNYEAQ. Trimming left V 5 bases short and J 5 bases short, with 18 bases between. The DNA of the CDR3 is TGTGCCAGCAGCCCCCAGGACTCTAGAGTGGAGACCCAGTACTTC. Translated, it gives CASSPQDSRVETQYF.

This clonotype was seen at least ten times. V is TRBV10-3 and J is TRBJ1-1; 11 bases are shared with TRBD1. Germline lookup yields CDR1 ENHRY and CDR2 SYGVKD. The V segment lost 0 bases and the J segment 5 bases; nucleotides outside the gene matches: 8. There are 17 residues in the CDR3. CDR3 protein: CAISESGQGGSGTEAFF. DNA of the CDR3: TGTGCCATCAGTGAGTCGGGACAGGGGGGAAGTGGGACTGAAGCTTTCTTT.

This clonotype was detected ten times or more. This chain joins TRBV3-1 and TRBJ1-3, with a weak D call TRBD1 (5 bases). This CDR3 contains 14 residues. Germline V lookup: CDR1 LGHDT, CDR2 YNNKEL (reference sequence). The ends were cut back, 5 bases at V and 3 bases at J, with 11 bases in the middle. The chain's CDR3 is CASSDGGFGNTIYF. The DNA for the CDR3 is TGTGCCAGCAGCGACGGGGGTTTTGGAAACACCATATATTTT.

Many counts were recorded for this clonotype. The rearrangement uses TRBV28 and TRBJ2-1; possible D gene TRBD2, 6 bases. The CDR3 loop spans 17 amino acids. The V end was cut by 7 bases, the J end by 3 bases, with 22 bases between. Germline V gene sequence: CDR1 MDHEN, CDR2 SYDVKM. The DNA for the CDR3 is TGTGCCAGCACAAGGGGAGGCCTTTCTATCGTCTACAATGAGCAGTTCTTC. Amino acids: CASTRGGLSIVYNEQFF. Supplemented by reference TRBV28 and TRBJ2-1, the full variable domain reads DVKVTQSSRYLVKRTGEKVFLECVQDMDHENMFWYRQDPGLGLRLIYFSYDVKMKEKGDIPEGYSVSREKKERFSLILESASTNQTSMYLCASTRGGLSIVYNEQFFGPGTRLTVL.

V is TRBV29-1 and J is TRBJ2-3; D perhaps matches TRBD2 (5 bases). There are 13 residues in the CDR3. Trimming took off 4 bases at V and 2 bases at J, with 10 bases between the two ends. From germline, CDR1 is SQVTM and CDR2 ANQGSEA. In nucleotides, the CDR3 is TGCAGCGTTGTAGCGAAAGACACAGATACGCAGTATTTT. Translation gives CSVVAKDTDTQYF.